This TCR beta chain originates from a study of early T cells in non-severe SARS-CoV-2 infection. Overall study findings and caveats: VDJdb matching favored anti-spike CD8 responses, missing private and CD4 specificities.

In its sample, this clonotype was seen many times. No antigen is known for it. Each CDR3 protein gets one entry after TCRdb re-called the 5' RACE reads with MiXCR. The sample records approximately 37,000 distinct CDR3 sequences, roughly 4.3% being singletons. CDR3 length: 14 residues. Germline V gives CDR1 SNHLY, CDR2 FYNNEI. Trimming took 4 bases from V and 5 from J, leaving 9 bases between them. Material for sequencing was whole blood. The receptor's source is an adult who was a healthcare worker with PCR-confirmed SARS-CoV-2 infection or an uninfected control (not recorded which). V usage is TRBV2 and J usage is TRBJ1-6; D is unresolved. CDR3 loop: CASSGRTNNSPLHF. CDR3 coding DNA: TGTGCCAGCAGTGGCAGAACAAATAATTCACCCCTCCACTTT.